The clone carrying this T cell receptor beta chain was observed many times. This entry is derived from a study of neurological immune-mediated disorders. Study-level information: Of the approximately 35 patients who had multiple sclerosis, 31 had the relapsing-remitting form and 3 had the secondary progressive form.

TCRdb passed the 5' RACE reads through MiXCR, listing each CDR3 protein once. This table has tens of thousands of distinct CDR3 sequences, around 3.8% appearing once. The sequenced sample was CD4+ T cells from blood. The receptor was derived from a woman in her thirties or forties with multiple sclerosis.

The CDR3 region is CASSPGLAGGRSNEQFF. The CDR3 DNA reads TGTGCCAGCAGCCCAGGTCTAGCGGGGGGTAGGTCCAATGAGCAGTTCTTC. The rearrangement joins TRBV11-3 to TRBJ2-1; 11 nucleotides align to TRBD2. Germline values: CDR1 SGHNT, CDR2 YENEEA. This CDR3 has 17 amino acids. The V segment lost 5 bases and the J segment 6 bases; nucleotides outside the gene matches: 12.